This T cell receptor (beta chain) was captured in a study of shared clonotypes between healthy human individuals. What was sequenced on ten immunoSEQ deep assay plates was unsorted PBMC DNA. Method: immunoSEQ multiplex PCR; TCRdb's copy keeps in-frame clones and lacks some. The table records approximately 500,000 clones, about 75% of them present only once. The material sequenced was PBMCs. This sequence was found in a woman aged 40 to 49 in good health. Some clones in this sample may be carry-over from other donors' samples.

CDR3 residues: CASSGGPQETQYF. The CDR3, as DNA: TGTGCCAGCAGTGGAGGCCCGCAAGAGACCCAGTACTTC. This chain joins TRBV2 and TRBJ2-5, with D hard to call. Germline V lookup: CDR1 SNHLY, CDR2 FYNNEI. Trimming cost V 4 bases and J 2 bases, with 8 bases left between them. This CDR3 has 13 residues. The variable domain in full, with the rest retrieved from reference TRBV2 and TRBJ2-5, is EPEVTQTPSHQVTQMGQEVILRCVPISNHLYFYWYRQILGQKVEFLVSFYNNEISEKSEIFDDQFSVERPDGSNFTLKIRSTKLEDSAMYFCASSGGPQETQYFGPGTRLLVL.